These 18 T cell receptor beta chains were all obtained from the same sample, sequenced in a study of shared clonotypes between healthy human individuals. The method was immunoSEQ multiplex PCR; TCRdb's version includes in-frame clones alone and lacks a portion of them. This sample has over 700,000 clones, with over 60% found just once. The material sequenced was memory CD4+ T cells sorted from blood. Subset reported: CD45RA-negative fraction. These receptors came from a woman aged 30 to 39 in good health.

The genes are TRBV18 and TRBJ2-3; 12 bases align to TRBD2. Germline assignment: CDR1 KGHSH and CDR2 LQKENI. CDR3 size: 16 residues. Germline trimming cut 3 bases from V and 2 bases from J; bases unmatched to any gene: 3. The DNA for the CDR3 is TGTGCCAGCTCACCCCCTAGCGGGAGGGCCACAGATACGCAGTATTTT. Protein: CASSPPSGRATDTQYF.

The chain carries TRBV27 and TRBJ1-2; D is uncertain. V was shortened by 0 bases and J by 5 bases, with 16 bases between the two germline ends. The CDR3 runs to 16 residues. The germline V gene has CDR1 MNHEY and CDR2 SMNVEV (reference sequence). The CDR3 reads CASSLSSRSASYGYTF. CDR3 DNA: TGTGCCAGCAGTTTATCGAGTAGGTCGGCGAGTTATGGCTACACCTTC.

In its sample, this clone was seen a few times. J is TRBJ1-2 and V is TRBV6-1, with D perhaps matching TRBD1 (5 bases). Trimming shortened V by 8 bases and J by 4 bases, and 17 bases separated the two germline ends. This CDR3 region has 14 residues. The germline gives CDR1 MNHNS, CDR2 SASEGT. The CDR3 here is CASQGAGRAYGYTF. The CDR3 DNA is TGTGCCAGCCAGGGAGCTGGCAGGGCCTATGGCTACACCTTC.

The chain recombines TRBV6-1 with TRBJ1-1, with D possibly being TRBD1 (5 bases). Germline V gene lookup returns CDR1 MNHNS and CDR2 SASEGT. This CDR3 is 11 amino acids long. V lost 1 base and J lost 11, with 8 bases in between. For the CDR3, the DNA is TGTGCCAGCAGTGAAGGGGGGAGTGCTTTCTTT. Translation: CASSEGGSAFF.

CDR3 amino acids: CASSLVQGNTEAFF. The DNA for the CDR3 is TGTGCCAGCAGCTTAGTTCAGGGGAACACTGAAGCTTTCTTT. This chain joins TRBV7-6 and TRBJ1-1; a weak D match, TRBD1 (5 bases). Looked up from germline, CDR1 is SGHVS and CDR2 is FNYEAQ. The CDR3 is 14 residues long. V was cut by 1 base and J by 1 base, with 7 bases left in between.

The chain combines TRBV28 with TRBJ2-1, with TRBD2 matching 12 bases. CDR3 length: 17 amino acids. The V gene end was trimmed by 2 bases and the J gene end by 6 bases; junction bases not matched to a gene: 8. Germline CDR1 MDHEN, CDR2 SYDVKM. The CDR3 DNA reads as TGTGCCAGCAGTTTACCCGAGACTAGCGGGAGTTTCAATGAGCAGTTCTTC. Translating gives CASSLPETSGSFNEQFF. The full variable domain, with the rest looked up from reference TRBV28 and TRBJ2-1, is DVKVTQSSRYLVKRTGEKVFLECVQDMDHENMFWYRQDPGLGLRLIYFSYDVKMKEKGDIPEGYSVSREKKERFSLILESASTNQTSMYLCASSLPETSGSFNEQFFGPGTRLTVL.

The chain is built from TRBV27 and TRBJ1-1; the D gene is possibly TRBD1 (5 bases). Trimming cost V 2 bases and J 1 base, with 11 bases left between them. The CDR3 is 15 amino acids. Germline CDR1 and CDR2: MNHEY and SMNVEV (reference sequence). The CDR3 DNA reads TGTGCCAGCAGTTTACTCAATACAGGGAACACTGAAGCTTTCTTT. Translating gives CASSLLNTGNTEAFF.

This clone was observed many times. V gene TRBV5-4 combines with J gene TRBJ2-1, with D possibly TRBD1 on 6 matching bases. The CDR3 is 15 residues long. Germline V gene lookup returns CDR1 SGHNT and CDR2 YYREEE (reference sequence). V was shortened by 1 base and J by 4 bases, with 12 bases between the two germline ends. CDR3 in DNA: TGTGCCAGCAGCTTGAGCAGGGGCGAATACAATGAGCAGTTCTTC. It codes for CASSLSRGEYNEQFF.

The rearrangement uses TRBV5-1 and TRBJ2-7; 8 positions agree with TRBD1. CDR1 and CDR2 from the germline V gene are SGHRS and YFSETQ. The CDR3 covers 13 residues. V lost 3 bases and J lost 5; bases outside the gene matches: 4. CDR3 amino acids: CASSWTGINEQYF. The CDR3 DNA reads as TGCGCCAGCAGCTGGACAGGGATCAACGAGCAGTACTTC.

This chain links TRBV7-9 with TRBJ2-7; a weak D match, TRBD2 (6 bases). Germline CDR1 SEHNR, CDR2 FQNEAQ (reference sequence). The CDR3 loop spans 18 amino acids. Trimming took off 5 bases at V and 2 bases at J, with 25 bases between the two ends. CDR3 DNA: TGTGCCAGCAGCCCAAACGTCCAAGTATGGGAGGCCACCTACGAGCAGTACTTC. It is translated as CASSPNVQVWEATYEQYF. The entire variable domain, with the rest obtained from reference TRBV7-9 and TRBJ2-7, is as follows: DTGVSQNPRHKITKRGQNVTFRCDPISEHNRLYWYRQTLGQGPEFLTYFQNEAQLEKSRLLSDRFSAERPKGSFSTLEIQRTEQGDSAMYLCASSPNVQVWEATYEQYFGPGTRLTVT.

This chain links TRBV2 with TRBJ1-5; D remains ambiguous. CDR1 SNHLY and CDR2 FYNNEI come from the germline V gene. The CDR3 totals 14 residues. Trimming left V 1 base short and J 7 bases short, with 11 bases between. The CDR3 DNA is TGTGCCAGCAGTGAAGTGGCCGAGGACCAGCCCCAGCATTTT. It is translated as CASSEVAEDQPQHF. Full variable domain (outside the CDR3, taken from reference TRBV2 and TRBJ1-5): EPEVTQTPSHQVTQMGQEVILRCVPISNHLYFYWYRQILGQKVEFLVSFYNNEISEKSEIFDDQFSVERPDGSNFTLKIRSTKLEDSAMYFCASSEVAEDQPQHFGDGTRLSIL.

V is TRBV29-1 and J is TRBJ2-2, with D tentatively TRBD2 (6 bases). Germline lookup yields CDR1 SQVTM and CDR2 ANQGSEA. Trimming cost V 7 bases and J 3 bases, with 9 bases left between them. This CDR3 has 12 amino acids. CDR3 in amino acids: CSGTKDTGELFF. As DNA, the CDR3 is TGCAGCGGGACTAAAGACACCGGGGAGCTGTTTTTT.

The CDR3 spells CACSLGSGWPDTQYF. CDR3 DNA sequence: TGTGCCTGCTCCCTAGGGAGCGGCTGGCCAGATACGCAGTATTTT. The gene calls are TRBV30 and TRBJ2-3; D may be TRBD2 (5 bases). In germline, CDR1 is GTSNPN, CDR2 SVGIG (reference sequence). The CDR3 runs to 15 residues. The V and J ends lost 6 bases and 4 bases respectively, with 20 bases between them.

In its sample, this clone was seen many times. The chain couples TRBV5-1 to TRBJ2-1, with TRBD2 identical over 9 bases. The CDR3 consists of 15 residues. Germline CDR1 reads SGHRS; CDR2 reads YFSETQ. The V segment lost 2 bases and the J segment 8 bases; nucleotides outside the gene matches: 8. The DNA for the CDR3 is TGCGCCAGCAGCTTTGTGCTAGCGGGAAGCGATGAGCAGTTCTTC. It codes for CASSFVLAGSDEQFF.

The chain uses TRBV5-4 and TRBJ1-1; D is ambiguous. The CDR3 extends over 20 amino acids. Trimming took off 0 bases at V and 4 bases at J, with 28 bases between the two ends. Germline V gene sequence: CDR1 SGHNT, CDR2 YYREEE (reference sequence). The CDR3 bases are TGTGCCAGCAGCTTGGGAGGGTCCGGGTACACCAGCATCACTGTCACTGAAGCTTTCTTT. Its protein product is CASSLGGSGYTSITVTEAFF.

This clone was recorded once. This chain connects TRBV4-2 to TRBJ2-5; D perhaps matches TRBD1 (5 bases). The CDR3 runs to 15 residues. The V gene's germline CDR1 is LGHNA and CDR2 YNFKEQ. Trimming shortened V by 0 bases and J by 5 bases, and 13 bases separated the two germline ends. DNA for the CDR3: TGTGCCAGCAGCCAAGAGGACACTGGTGTGGAGACCCAGTACTTC. Protein sequence: CASSQEDTGVETQYF.

This chain connects TRBV28 to TRBJ2-1; 10 bases fit TRBD1. Germline-derived CDR1 and CDR2 are MDHEN and SYDVKM. V was pared by 6 bases and J by 9 bases, with 14 bases of the junction left unmatched. The CDR3 has 16 residues. The CDR3 region is CASRETRQGARGEQFF. CDR3 coding DNA: TGTGCCAGCAGAGAAACTCGACAGGGGGCCCGCGGTGAGCAGTTCTTC.

Only a few counts were recorded for this clone. The chain employs TRBV6-5 and TRBJ1-2; weak D call: TRBD1 (6 bases). The CDR3 extends over 16 amino acids. CDR1 MNHEY and CDR2 SVGAGI come from the germline V gene. The V end lost 2 bases, the J end lost 3 bases, and 16 bases lay between the germline ends. CDR3 residues: CASSYHGGGGDYGYTF. CDR3 DNA: TGTGCCAGCAGTTACCACGGAGGGGGGGGTGACTATGGCTACACCTTC.